The rows below give T cell receptor beta chains drawn from one sample of a study of blood T cell repertoires in COVID-19. Only in-frame clones appear in the TCRdb table, and some are missing; sequencing was by immunoSEQ multiplex PCR. Among about 270,000 clones listed, 84% were seen once. Material for sequencing was peripheral blood. These receptor sequences come from a human donor with COVID-19, enrolled during active disease. The donor label of this sample is uncertain. Both conserved end residues are part of each CDR3. A D gene is named only where the DNA matches it firmly. Size values are once, few and many counts, or a class for expanded clones, and some rows have none.

v_call	clone_size	d_call	j_call	cdr3_length	cdr3_aa	cdr3_nt
TRBV10-3	NA	TRBD1	TRBJ2-3	14	CAISDPTGTDTQYF	TGTGCCATCAGTGACCCGACAGGGACCGATACGCAGTATTTT
TRBV19	NA	TRBD2	TRBJ2-1	15	CASSPGLAGFNEQFF	TGTGCCAGTAGCCCGGGACTAGCGGGATTCAATGAGCAGTTCTTC
TRBV11-2	NA	NA	TRBJ2-1	16	CASSRDGFPSYNEQFF	TGTGCCAGCAGCCGGGATGGCTTTCCTTCCTACAATGAGCAGTTCTTC
TRBV15	NA	NA	TRBJ1-2	12	CATSIDRGGYTF	TGTGCCACCAGCATTGACAGAGGTGGCTACACCTTC
TRBV24-1	NA	NA	TRBJ2-2	12	CATRTTAGELFF	TGTGCCACCAGGACTACCGCCGGGGAGCTGTTTTTT
TRBV19	NA	TRBD2	TRBJ2-1	18	CASSLSGTSGTILSEQFF	TGTGCCAGTAGTTTGTCCGGGACTAGCGGGACTATTTTGTCTGAGCAGTTCTTC
TRBV19	NA	NA	TRBJ2-3	15	CASSIMGGPQDTQYF	TGTGCCAGTAGTATCATGGGGGGGCCTCAAGATACGCAGTATTTT
TRBV4-1	NA	TRBD2	TRBJ2-1	13	CASRSGRGDEQFF	TGCGCCAGCAGGAGCGGGAGAGGCGATGAGCAGTTCTTC
TRBV29-1	few	NA	TRBJ1-1	15	CSVGPVRGGGTEAFF	TGCAGCGTCGGACCCGTGCGGGGGGGCGGCACTGAAGCTTTCTTT
TRBV7-2	once	NA	TRBJ2-1	16	CASSKIADPSYNEQFF	TGTGCCAGCAGCAAGATAGCGGACCCTTCCTACAATGAGCAGTTCTTC
TRBV19	NA	NA	TRBJ1-1	13	CASSIDRDTEAFF	TGTGCCAGTAGTATAGACAGGGACACTGAAGCTTTCTTT
TRBV2	NA	NA	TRBJ1-5	12	CASSGGRQPQHF	TGTGCCAGCAGTGGGGGGCGTCAGCCCCAGCATTTT
TRBV6-5	NA	TRBD2	TRBJ2-3	16	CASSYESGGPVDTQYF	TGTGCCAGCAGTTACGAGTCGGGAGGGCCGGTAGATACGCAGTATTTT
TRBV5-4	NA	NA	TRBJ2-2	15	CASTVWGVTTGELFF	TGTGCCAGCACGGTTTGGGGGGTGACCACCGGGGAGCTGTTTTTT
TRBV3-1/TRBV3-2	NA	TRBD1	TRBJ1-4	15	CASSSGQGLNEKLFF	TGTGCCAGCAGCTCTGGACAGGGCCTTAATGAAAAACTGTTTTTT
TRBV29-1	NA	TRBD2	TRBJ2-3	15	CSVEASGRVDDTQYF	TGCAGCGTTGAAGCTAGCGGGAGGGTTGACGATACGCAGTATTTT
TRBV9	NA	NA	TRBJ2-1	14	CASSVDDSYNEQFF	TGTGCCAGCAGCGTAGATGACAGTTACAATGAGCAGTTCTTC
TRBV5-1	NA	TRBD1	TRBJ1-2	14	CASSLQGEVYGYTF	TGCGCCAGCAGCTTACAGGGGGAGGTCTATGGCTACACCTTC
TRBV19	NA	NA	TRBJ1-4	13	CASSPIQGEKLFF	TGTGCCAGTAGTCCTATCCAGGGCGAAAAACTGTTTTTT
TRBV6-5	NA	NA	TRBJ2-7	15	CASSYGARVTYEQYF	TGTGCCAGCAGTTATGGAGCGCGAGTCACCTACGAGCAGTACTTC
TRBV27	once	TRBD2	TRBJ2-1	17	CASTPEPSGRAGGEQFF	TGTGCCAGCACGCCGGAGCCTAGCGGGAGGGCGGGTGGTGAGCAGTTCTTC
TRBV5-1	NA	TRBD2	TRBJ2-1	16	CASSGTSGFLYNEQFF	TGCGCCAGCAGCGGGACTAGCGGGTTCCTTTACAATGAGCAGTTCTTC
TRBV6-5	NA	NA	TRBJ2-2	12	CASSRSTGELFF	TGTGCCAGCAGCAGAAGTACCGGGGAGCTGTTTTTT
TRBV6-5	NA	TRBD1	TRBJ1-2	16	CASSYRGQGPNYGYTF	TGTGCCAGCAGTTACCGAGGACAGGGGCCTAACTATGGCTACACCTTC
TRBV19	NA	TRBD1	TRBJ2-2	18	CASRRGQGAKKNTGELFF	TGTGCCAGCCGAAGGGGACAGGGGGCCAAGAAGAACACCGGGGAGCTGTTTTTT
TRBV9	NA	TRBD2	TRBJ2-2	16	CASSSGLAGVHGELFF	TGTGCCAGCAGCTCAGGACTAGCGGGAGTTCACGGGGAGCTGTTTTTT
TRBV15	NA	TRBD1	TRBJ2-7	15	CATSRDRDRLYEQYF	TGTGCCACCAGCAGAGATAGGGACAGACTCTACGAGCAGTACTTC
TRBV5-4	NA	NA	TRBJ2-3	16	CASSSTLRGRTDTQYF	TGTGCCAGCAGCTCCACATTAAGGGGTCGTACAGATACGCAGTATTTT
TRBV6-1	NA	NA	TRBJ2-3	15	CASSEYGGFTDTQYF	TGTGCCAGCAGTGAATACGGCGGCTTCACAGATACGCAGTATTTT
TRBV19	NA	TRBD1	TRBJ1-3	15	CASSTDRGHGNTIYF	TGTGCCAGTAGCACCGACAGGGGGCATGGAAACACCATATATTTT
TRBV30	NA	NA	TRBJ2-5	11	CACGQGETQYF	TGTGCCTGTGGGCAGGGAGAGACCCAGTACTTC
TRBV29-1	NA	NA	TRBJ1-1	12	CSVVGGGTEAFF	TGCAGCGTTGTGGGAGGTGGCACTGAAGCTTTCTTT
TRBV5-1	few	NA	TRBJ2-6	18	CASSPDGRVGSGANVLTF	TGCGCCAGCAGCCCCGATGGGCGGGTTGGATCTGGGGCCAACGTCCTGACTTTC
TRBV6-5	NA	NA	TRBJ2-2	15	CASRRSGTMIGELFF	TGTGCCAGCAGGCGTTCCGGGACAATGATCGGGGAGCTGTTTTTT
TRBV11-3	NA	TRBD1	TRBJ1-1	13	CASSLNRGGEAFF	TGTGCCAGCAGCTTAAACAGGGGCGGTGAAGCTTTCTTT
TRBV28	NA	TRBD2	TRBJ2-1	17	CASSFHGLAGGGGEQFF	TGTGCCAGCAGTTTCCACGGACTAGCGGGAGGGGGTGGTGAGCAGTTCTTC
TRBV6-4	few	TRBD1	TRBJ2-1	13	CASSVDRDNEQFF	TGTGCCAGCAGTGTCGACAGGGACAATGAGCAGTTCTTC
TRBV28	NA	NA	TRBJ2-7	14	CASSPSGSSYEQYF	TGTGCCAGCAGTCCGTCGGGGTCCTCCTACGAGCAGTACTTC
TRBV28	once	TRBD1	TRBJ2-5	17	CASSSDPGTGVVETQYF	TGTGCCAGCAGTTCCGATCCCGGGACAGGGGTTGTAGAGACCCAGTACTTC
TRBV12-5	NA	TRBD2	TRBJ2-3	16	CASGRTTSGPHYTQYF	TGTGCTAGTGGCCGCACCACTAGCGGGCCCCATTATACGCAGTATTTT
TRBV19	NA	TRBD2	TRBJ2-5	15	CASSIPGGVQETQYF	TGTGCCAGTAGTATCCCCGGGGGGGTGCAAGAGACCCAGTACTTC
TRBV28	NA	NA	TRBJ1-2	13	CASNLGRRDGYTF	TGTGCCAGCAATTTGGGGAGGAGGGATGGCTACACCTTC
TRBV28	NA	TRBD1	TRBJ1-2	12	CASSTGTDHVGF	TGTGCCAGCAGTACCGGGACAGATCATGTGGGCTTC
TRBV19	NA	TRBD1	TRBJ2-3	13	CASSTDREDTQYF	TGTGCCAGTAGTACCGACAGGGAAGATACGCAGTATTTT
TRBV29-1	NA	NA	TRBJ2-1	15	CSVDRTEGVFNEQFF	TGCAGCGTTGATCGGACAGAGGGGGTTTTTAATGAGCAGTTCTTC
TRBV5-1	NA	TRBD2	TRBJ2-5	16	CASSTLAGGPQETQYF	TGCGCCAGCAGCACTCTAGCGGGAGGGCCCCAAGAGACCCAGTACTTC
TRBV24-1	once	NA	TRBJ2-3	12	CATSEEGRTQYF	TGTGCCACCAGTGAAGAAGGGAGGACGCAGTATTTT
TRBV28	NA	TRBD2	TRBJ2-5	17	CASQPNGRTSGKETQYF	TGTGCCAGCCAGCCGAACGGCCGGACTAGCGGAAAAGAGACCCAGTACTTC
TRBV5-6	few	TRBD1	TRBJ2-7	15	CASSLGTGSGYEQYF	TGTGCCAGCAGCTTGGGGACAGGGAGCGGCTACGAGCAGTACTTC
TRBV7-9	NA	TRBD1	TRBJ2-7	14	CASSSDRGAYEQYF	TGTGCCAGCAGCTCCGACAGGGGCGCCTACGAGCAGTACTTC
TRBV6-6	few	TRBD2	TRBJ2-3	16	CASSYYASGVTDTQYF	TGTGCCAGCAGTTACTATGCTAGCGGAGTTACAGATACGCAGTATTTT
TRBV28	NA	NA	TRBJ1-6	16	CASSFQGRSYNSPLHF	TGTGCCAGCAGTTTCCAGGGAAGGTCCTATAATTCACCCCTCCACTTT
TRBV27	once	NA	TRBJ1-1	14	CATSGGAANTEAFF	TGTGCCACCTCGGGGGGGGCTGCGAACACTGAAGCTTTCTTT
TRBV7-9	NA	TRBD1	TRBJ1-1	17	CASSSFLGTAVGTEAFF	TGTGCCAGCAGCTCCTTCCTAGGGACAGCGGTCGGGACTGAAGCTTTCTTT
TRBV5-1	once	TRBD2	TRBJ2-3	17	CASSWTGRGSNTDTQYF	TGCGCCAGCAGCTGGACTGGACGCGGGAGCAACACAGATACGCAGTATTTT
TRBV6-5	NA	NA	TRBJ2-7	14	CASSWRQSAPEQYF	TGTGCCAGCAGTTGGAGACAGTCAGCCCCAGAGCAGTACTTC
TRBV5-8	NA	TRBD2	TRBJ2-1	15	CASSPTSGTYNEQFF	TGTGCCAGCAGCCCCACTAGCGGGACTTACAATGAGCAGTTCTTC